This record looks at one T cell receptor beta chain sequence and its context. Its antigen has not been determined. No base quality values were provided; no much bigger clone lies one nucleotide off. This sample was included in a study of memory CD4+ T cells and cytomegalovirus serostatus (dated by TCRdb to between 2019 and 2020). Regarding the complete study: The cohort included about 33 healthy adults from Belgium, of whom 9 were CMV seropositive and approximately 25 were CMV seronegative. The study sequenced CD4+ memory TCRbeta repertoires of a Belgian cohort with known cytomegalovirus serostatus to replicate a published TCR-based CMV serostatus classifier.

Genomic DNA was extracted from sorted cells with the Quick-DNA Microprep Kit. Amplification of TCRbeta DNA was done with the immunoSEQ hsTCRbeta kit, following the protocol from the manufacturer. An Illumina MiSeq instrument was used to sequence the TCRbeta libraries. The original methods were these. After out-of-frame sequences were removed, around 2,200,000 distinct TCRbeta sequences remained, averaging approximately 67,000 per individual. Each individual was scored using the number of approximately 160 previously reported CMV-associated TCRbeta sequences that the individual carried and the total number of productive distinct TCRbeta sequences. A beta-binomial model was reimplemented in Python, and scikit-learn random forests with default parameters were trained on data from the US cohort. Classifier performance on the Belgian cohort was summarized as median AUC with percentile confidence intervals calculated over 10,000 bootstrap iterations. TCRdb holds this immuneACCESS table with in-frame rearrangements only. Some clones are missing; in checked studies, unresolved V genes explain under half, and the rest has no known cause. D and trimming come from the DNA, and the V and J calls and clone size come from that table. The sample yields some 54,000 clones; about four fifths were counted once. Of the sample, about 1.3% falls within the top ten clones.

A FACSAria II was used to sort memory CD4+ T cells, defined as single viable CD3+CD4+CD8-CD45RO+ cells. CMV serostatus was determined using a Roche Elecsys assay that detects serum IgG against CMV pp150, pp28, p38 and p52. After thawing, total CD4+ T cells were enriched by positive selection with CD4 magnetic microbeads. The samples came from a separate study whose specific focus was interrogating the CD4+ T cell memory repertoire. Peripheral blood mononuclear cells were isolated and cryopreserved following standard operating procedures; serum was stored at -80 °C. The staining relied on CD3-PerCP (BW264/56), CD4-APC (RPA-T4), CD45RO-PE (UCHT1) and CD8-Pacific Orange (3B5) antibodies, and Sytox blue was used to exclude non-viable cells. Beyond this particular receptor, the publication reports: Only CD4+CD45RO+ memory cells were sequenced, in contrast to the original study, in which naive and memory CD4+ and CD8+ populations were covered. A median bootstrapped AUC of almost 0.96 with a 95% CI of 0.76-1.00 was achieved on the Belgian cohort by the original-framework classifier. The results were interpreted as suggesting that the CMV-associated TCR signature is largely present in the CD4+ memory repertoire. Among the 164 previously reported CMV-associated TCRbeta sequences, 67 showed up in the CD4+ memory repertoires, with each one found in between one and five individuals. CMV serostatus prediction reached a median bootstrapped AUC of 0.95 with the original framework and 0.91 with a US-trained random forest.

Measured from the cysteine to the phenylalanine, the CDR3 is 13 residues long. The only DNA kept is the CDR3, 39 bases in frame from the first base. V is reduced by 1 base and J by 2 bases, leaving a spacing of 7 bases between them. According to the germline V gene (reference sequence), CDR1 reads GTSNPN and CDR2 reads SVGIG. Here the chain combines TRBV30 and TRBJ2-3, with TRBD2 perhaps the D gene, on 5 matching bases. The receptor was isolated from an adult in good health and CMV-seropositive. Sequencing was done on a sample of memory CD4+ T cells from blood. Here is the DNA: TGTGCCTGGAGTGCGGGATTCACAGATACGCAGTATTTT. Its translation reads: CAWSAGFTDTQYF.